Each of the 31 T cell receptor beta chains below was sequenced from the same sample in a study of graft-versus-host responses after intestinal transplantation (dated by TCRdb to 2020 to 2022). To isolate intraepithelial and lamina propria lymphocytes from graft specimens, dithiothreitol, EDTA incubations and collagenase D digestion were used. The library was obtained by the immunoSEQ multiplex PCR assay. In TCRdb, the immuneACCESS table is reduced to in-frame sequences with V and J assigned. These tables do not hold every clone; where another copy was compared, an unresolved V gene accounts for under half, and the others remain unexplained. Across this sample there are more than 3,500 clones, with around 77% seen only once. Around 7.3% of the sample rests with the top ten. The specimen comprised ileum tissue, sampled 9 days after transplant. The receptors shown here come from a human patient who received an intestinal transplant, so some T cells may come from the graft donor.

This clone has just one count. This chain links TRBV10-3 with TRBJ2-5; TRBD2 matches at 10 bases. This CDR3 contains 15 residues. Germline V gene data show CDR1 as ENHRY and CDR2 as SYGVKD. V lost 5 bases and J lost 5; bases outside the gene matches: 8. For the CDR3, the DNA is TGTGCCATCAGTCCCGGGACTAGCGTTACGGAGACCCAGTACTTC. Translated: CAISPGTSVTETQYF.

This clone was observed a handful of times. This chain joins TRBV6-1 and TRBJ1-2; 9 bases map to TRBD1. This CDR3 region has 15 residues. From germline, CDR1 is MNHNS and CDR2 SASEGT. With V trimmed by 4 bases and J by 8 bases, 11 bases remained unmatched. CDR3 bases: TGTGCCAGCAGTGTTGAATACCGGGACAGGGTCGGCTACACCTTC. The encoded protein is CASSVEYRDRVGYTF.

The rearrangement links TRBV5-1 to TRBJ1-1; D gene unclear. This CDR3 contains 13 residues. V gave up 5 bases and J gave up 0 bases, with 8 bases separating them. In germline, CDR1 is SGHRS, CDR2 YFSETQ. CDR3 DNA: TGCGCCAGCAGATCCGAATTGAACACTGAAGCTTTCTTT. Translated, it gives CASRSELNTEAFF.

This clone showed up just once. The genes are TRBV2 and TRBJ1-3, with 11 bases lining up with TRBD1. The CDR3 extends over 14 amino acids. Germline CDR1 is SNHLY and CDR2 is FYNNEI. The V segment lost 7 bases and the J segment 6 bases; nucleotides outside the gene matches: 5. The CDR3: CASTRDRGANTIYF. The CDR3 DNA reads TGTGCCAGCACCCGGGACAGGGGGGCAAACACCATATATTTT.

This chain links TRBV1 with TRBJ2-3; TRBD2, the D gene given by the table, was not confirmed from the DNA. TRBV1 is classified as a pseudogene. There are 15 residues in the CDR3. CDR3 nucleotide sequence: TGCACCAGCAGCCCCGCCGGACTTGACACAGATACGCAGTATTTT. As protein: CTSSPAGLDTDTQYF.

There are a few counts of this clone. In DNA form, the CDR3 reads TGTGCCAGCAGCTTAGAAGACCAAGCGGGGGGCTCCTACAATGAGCAGTTCTTC. Its translation is CASSLEDQAGGSYNEQFF. V usage is TRBV7-4 and J usage is TRBJ2-1, with 9 nucleotides matching TRBD2. CDR1 SGHVT and CDR2 SQSDAQ come from the germline V gene. V was pared by 1 base and J by 0 bases, with 7 bases of the junction left unmatched. The CDR3 extends over 18 amino acids.

The V and J genes are TRBV29-1 and TRBJ2-5; 7 positions match TRBD2. CDR1 and CDR2 (germline): SQVTM, ANQGSEA. CDR3 length: 12 residues. V gave up 5 bases and J gave up 5 bases; unmatched junction bases: 5. CDR3 sequence: CSVSRTSETQYF. DNA of the CDR3: TGCAGCGTTTCTAGGACTAGTGAGACCCAGTACTTC.

V is TRBV20-1 and J is TRBJ2-1; D is ambiguous. This CDR3 has 11 residues. The V gene's germline CDR1 is DFQATT and CDR2 SNEGSKA (reference sequence). The V end was cut by 3 bases, the J end by 7 bases, with 7 bases between. CDR3 amino acids: CSASPKNEQFF. The DNA for the CDR3 is TGCAGTGCTAGCCCAAAGAATGAGCAGTTCTTC.

The V call is TRBV10-3, the J call TRBJ1-6; D ambiguous. The CDR3 is 13 residues long. Germline values: CDR1 ENHRY, CDR2 SYGVKD. V lost 4 bases, J lost 11 bases, and 12 bases lay in between. This CDR3 is CAISARRLAPLHF. The CDR3, as DNA: TGTGCCATCAGTGCCCGGAGGCTTGCACCCCTCCACTTT.

This rearrangement joins TRBV27 to TRBJ2-3; 7 bases map to TRBD2. The CDR3 covers 19 residues. V shed 4 bases and J 4 bases; nucleotides not matched to a gene: 20. Per germline, CDR1 MNHEY and CDR2 SMNVEV (reference sequence). The CDR3 nucleotides are TGTGCCAGCAGTTACCTGACTCCGGTATGGCGGGGGAGGTCAGATACGCAGTATTTT. This sequence encodes CASSYLTPVWRGRSDTQYF.

The chain is built from TRBV7-6 and TRBJ2-5, with 7 bases fitting TRBD1. The CDR3 is made up of 14 amino acids. In germline, CDR1 is SGHVS, CDR2 FNYEAQ. The V segment lost 5 bases and the J segment 3 bases; nucleotides outside the gene matches: 6. The CDR3 loop reads CASSVSGQKETQYF. The DNA of the CDR3 is TGTGCCAGCAGCGTATCGGGACAGAAAGAGACCCAGTACTTC.

The chain is built from TRBV11-2 and TRBJ2-7, with D maybe TRBD1 (5 bases). The end of the DNA aligns better with TRBJ2-1, so the J call may be wrong. CDR3 size: 13 residues. Per the germline V gene, CDR1 is SGHAT and CDR2 is FQNNGV. The CDR3 loop is CASSQGNYNEQFF. The CDR3 DNA sequence: TGTGCCAGCAGCCAGGGCAACTACAATGAGCAGTTCTTC.

Concerning this clone itself: Its ends do not fully match the called genes, so a read error is possible. The J gene is TRBJ2-1, the V gene TRBV7-7; D remains ambiguous. Germline V CDR1 and CDR2: SSHAT, FNYEAQ (reference sequence). The CDR3 is 17 residues long. The CDR3 loop reads CASSLRVGRSSYNEQFF. For the CDR3, the DNA is TGTGCTAGCAGCTTACGGGTAGGACGTAGCTCCTACAATGAGCAGTTCTTC.

The chain links TRBV6-1 to TRBJ2-6; possibly TRBD2 for D (6 bases). Germline V gene lookup returns CDR1 MNHNS and CDR2 SASEGT. The ends were cut back, 6 bases at V and 0 bases at J, with 9 bases in the middle. CDR3 length: 15 amino acids. The DNA for the CDR3 is TGTGCCAGCAGGGACGGGGGCTCTGGGGCCAACGTCCTGACTTTC. The encoded protein is CASRDGGSGANVLTF.

The chain employs TRBV5-1 and TRBJ1-5, with 7 bases lining up with TRBD1. The CDR3 covers 20 residues. Looked up from germline, CDR1 is SGHRS and CDR2 is YFSETQ. V shed 0 bases and J 3 bases; nucleotides not matched to a gene: 18. The CDR3 DNA is TGCGCCAGCAGCTTGGCTGAGGGGGGCAGGGGGGAAGCTAACAATCAGCCCCAGCATTTT. It encodes CASSLAEGGRGEANNQPQHF.

The V call is TRBV25-1, the J call TRBJ2-2; TRBD1 aligns across 10 bases. CDR1 and CDR2 (germline): MGHDK, SYGVNS. V gave up 4 bases and J gave up 5 bases; unmatched junction bases: 4. The CDR3 extends over 15 amino acids. The CDR3 loop is CASSVPGQGTGELFF. The CDR3 DNA reads TGTGCCAGCAGTGTGCCGGGACAGGGGACCGGGGAGCTGTTTTTT. Full variable domain (rest looked up from reference TRBV25-1 and TRBJ2-2): EADIYQTPRYLVIGTGKKITLECSQTMGHDKMYWYQQDPGMELHLIHYSYGVNSTEKGDLSSESTVSRIRTEHFPLTLESARPSHTSQYLCASSVPGQGTGELFFGEGSRLTVL.

The J gene is TRBJ2-5, the V gene TRBV6-6, with TRBD1 matching over 7 bases. Germline V gene sequence: CDR1 MNHNY, CDR2 SVGAGI (reference sequence). The CDR3 covers 14 residues. The J segment lost 2 bases and the V segment lost 6 bases, leaving 6 bases of the junction unmatched. The CDR3 reads CASSPDRIQETQYF. DNA of the CDR3: TGTGCCAGCAGCCCGGACAGGATACAAGAGACCCAGTACTTC.

The chain links TRBV5-5 to TRBJ2-2, with 8 positions matching TRBD1. Per germline, CDR1 SGHKS and CDR2 YYEKEE (reference sequence). V was pared by 4 bases and J by 3 bases, with 5 bases of the junction left unmatched. The CDR3 sequence is 15 residues long. The CDR3 loop is CASSRLDRDTGELFF. CDR3 coding DNA: TGTGCCAGCAGCCGCCTGGACAGGGACACCGGGGAGCTGTTTTTT.

The genes are TRBV19 and TRBJ2-5; D is ambiguous. This CDR3 has 11 residues. Germline CDR1 is LNHDA and CDR2 is SQIVND (reference sequence). V lost 5 bases, J lost 3 bases, and 4 bases lay in between. CDR3 nucleotides: TGTGCCAGTAGTGAGAAAGAGACCCAGTACTTC. Its translation: CASSEKETQYF.

The J gene is TRBJ2-5, the V gene TRBV7-6; D not certain. CDR1 is SGHVS, CDR2 FNYEAQ, per germline. Deletions cut 3 bases from V and 6 bases from J, with 8 bases between. The CDR3 has 12 residues. In DNA, the CDR3 is TGTGCCAGCAGCTTCACGACGCAGACCCAGTACTTC. Amino acids: CASSFTTQTQYF.

The J gene is TRBJ2-7, the V gene TRBV11-2; D remains unclear. CDR1 and CDR2 (germline): SGHAT, FQNNGV. V lost 4 bases, J lost 1 base, and 8 bases lay in between. The CDR3 length is 13 residues. DNA of the CDR3: TGTGCCAGCAGCTCACGTAGGTCCTACGAGCAGTACTTC. This sequence encodes CASSSRRSYEQYF.

The rearrangement uses TRBV5-1 and TRBJ1-4; D not certain. This CDR3 spans 13 amino acids. CDR1 and CDR2 (germline): SGHRS, YFSETQ. V was shortened by 1 base and J by 7 bases, with 8 bases between the two germline ends. This CDR3 is CASSLQDGEKLFF. The CDR3 DNA is TGCGCCAGCAGCTTGCAGGACGGTGAAAAACTGTTTTTT.

This chain connects TRBV10-3 to TRBJ1-1; 10 nucleotides match TRBD1. Germline-derived CDR1 and CDR2 are ENHRY and SYGVKD. J gave up 10 bases and V 7 bases, and 9 bases lay outside the gene matches. The CDR3 is made up of 13 amino acids. The CDR3 sequence: CAIKRTGGRRAFF. The CDR3 DNA reads TGTGCCATCAAAAGGACAGGGGGACGGCGAGCTTTCTTT.

The V gene is TRBV5-1, the J gene TRBJ2-1, with TRBD1 identical over 10 bases. Germline CDR1 is SGHRS and CDR2 is YFSETQ. The CDR3 totals 17 residues. Trimming took 0 bases from V and 2 from J; bases not matched to a gene: 5. The CDR3 DNA is TGCGCCAGCAGCTTGGCAGGGACAGGGGCGCCCTACAATGAGCAGTTCTTC. Residues: CASSLAGTGAPYNEQFF.

The chain recombines TRBV5-6 with TRBJ2-7; 7 positions agree with TRBD1. The CDR3 loop spans 13 amino acids. Germline loops: CDR1 SGHDT, CDR2 YYEEEE. V lost 4 bases and J lost 2; bases outside the gene matches: 3. The CDR3 coding sequence is TGTGCCAGCAGCCCCGGGACAGCCTACGAGCAGTACTTC. Translation gives CASSPGTAYEQYF.

DNA for the CDR3: TGTGCCAGCAGACCCCGCCGGGGGGCGAATAGGGAGCTGTTTTTT. Its protein is CASRPRRGANRELFF. J is TRBJ2-2 and V is TRBV7-3; maybe TRBD2 (7 bases). V shed 6 bases and J shed 9 bases, with 20 bases lying between them. This CDR3 comprises 15 residues. Per the germline V gene, CDR1 is SGHTA and CDR2 is FQGTGA.

The J gene is TRBJ1-1, the V gene TRBV20-1; D not certain. Between the trimmed V and J ends, which lost 3 bases and 4 bases, there was a span of 6 bases. The CDR3 runs 11 residues. Germline CDR1 and CDR2: DFQATT and SNEGSKA (reference sequence). This CDR3 is CSASRGTEAFF. CDR3 DNA sequence: TGCAGTGCTAGCCGGGGCACTGAAGCTTTCTTT.

The sample holds one count of this clone. The chain's CDR3 is CASSFRDRGGYTF. The CDR3 nucleotides are TGTGCCAGCAGTTTCCGGGACAGGGGTGGCTACACCTTC. The chain links TRBV6-5 to TRBJ1-2, with TRBD1 identical over 10 bases. The junction had 3 bases not matched to a gene; V was cut back by 4 bases and J by 7 bases. The CDR3 covers 13 residues. CDR1 is MNHEY, CDR2 SVGAGI, per germline.

J is TRBJ2-3 and V is TRBV7-6, with D perhaps matching TRBD2 (5 bases). Germline V lookup: CDR1 SGHVS, CDR2 FNYEAQ. This CDR3 contains 14 residues. Trimming removed 4 bases at V and 5 bases at J, with 13 bases between. The CDR3 here is CASSSAPEGDTQYF. The CDR3 DNA reads TGTGCCAGCAGCTCTGCCCCTGAGGGAGATACGCAGTATTTT.

This chain uses TRBV2 with TRBJ1-1; D not certain. With 0 bases removed from V and 5 bases from J, the gap between germline ends came to 10 bases. Germline CDR1 SNHLY, CDR2 FYNNEI. The CDR3 consists of 14 residues. In nucleotides, the CDR3 is TGTGCCAGCAGTGAAGCGGTTAGGGTAACTGAAGCTTTCTTT. Its translation is CASSEAVRVTEAFF.

This clone was found a few times. The rearrangement links TRBV13 to TRBJ1-2; D unclear. Trimming removed 4 bases at V and 4 bases at J, with 19 bases between. Germline loops: CDR1 PRHDT, CDR2 FYEKMQ (reference sequence). The CDR3 runs 16 residues. The CDR3, as DNA: TGTGCCAGCAGCTACCCGGGGAGGGTAATTTCCTATGGCTACACCTTC. This codes for CASSYPGRVISYGYTF.